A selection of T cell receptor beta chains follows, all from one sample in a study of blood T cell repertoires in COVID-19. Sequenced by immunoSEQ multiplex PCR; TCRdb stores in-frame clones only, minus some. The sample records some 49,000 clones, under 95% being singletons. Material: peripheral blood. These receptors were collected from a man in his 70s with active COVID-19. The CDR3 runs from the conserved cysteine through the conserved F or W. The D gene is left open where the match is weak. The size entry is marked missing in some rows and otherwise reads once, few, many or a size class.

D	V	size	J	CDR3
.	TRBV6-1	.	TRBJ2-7	CASSAPLGWERSEQYF
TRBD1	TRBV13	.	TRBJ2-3	CASSFGTGDYTDTQYF
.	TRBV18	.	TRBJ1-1	CASSPQNTEAFF
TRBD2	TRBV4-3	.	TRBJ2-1	CASSGGLAGEPYNEQFF
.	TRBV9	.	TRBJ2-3	CASSVVEHTDTQYF
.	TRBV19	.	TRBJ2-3	CASSTRQGTDTQYF
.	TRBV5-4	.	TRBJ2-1	CASSLPRGSYNEQFF
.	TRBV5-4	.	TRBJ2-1	CASSLPRQVYNEQFF
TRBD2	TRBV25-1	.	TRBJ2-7	CASSELAGGHDEQYF
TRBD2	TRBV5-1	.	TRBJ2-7	CASSLASGRRAEQYF
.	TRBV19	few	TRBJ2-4	CASSPLLRQNIQYF
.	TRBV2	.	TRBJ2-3	CASSGERAPSSDTQYF
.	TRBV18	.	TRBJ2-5	CASSPQRGKQETQYF
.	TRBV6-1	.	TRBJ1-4	CASSEGGLQRREKLFF
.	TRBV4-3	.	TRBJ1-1	CASSQEEGGTEAFF
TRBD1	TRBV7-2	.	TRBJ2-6	CASSPGLDRGYSGANVLTF